This is a list of T cell receptor beta chains from one sample in a study of blood T cell repertoires in COVID-19. The method was immunoSEQ multiplex PCR; TCRdb's version includes in-frame clones alone and lacks a portion of them. The sample yields fewer than 200,000 clones, 80% to 90% seen once. The specimen was peripheral blood. Receptor source: a man between 50 and 59 years old with active or convalescent COVID-19. Each CDR3 is given without its conserved first and last residue. Not all rows give a size; the values are once, few, many and, for expanded clones, a class.

CDR3aa	abundance	v_gene
ASRSTENTDTQY	few	TRBV6-5
ASPGAGEINEQY	-	TRBV21-1
ASSSGTGGMMDEQF	-	TRBV5-4
ASSLDRYQPQH	-	TRBV28
ASSAVEGTEAF	-	TRBV7-9
ASSQGAREKLF	-	TRBV3-1/TRBV3-2
ASSGTAYGYT	-	TRBV12-3/TRBV12-4
ASSEAAGGSTDTQY	-	TRBV6-1
ASNPRGGAYEQF	few	TRBV27
ASSPYGQDQRGYT	-	TRBV3-1/TRBV3-2
ASSQDSGRTNEKLF	once	TRBV4-3
TSSQNRTSGRASTDTQY	-	TRBV1
ATSDLVATQETQY	-	TRBV24-1
ASSLLDSYYGYT	-	TRBV28
ASSPILNEKLF	-	TRBV7-2
ASSNKAKNIQY	-	TRBV12-3/TRBV12-4
ASSPEGGDHQPQH	-	TRBV5-1
ASSSAGSGFEKLF	many	TRBV28
ASSLGGWANQPQH	-	TRBV7-9
ASSLASGSSDTQY	-	TRBV5-1
ASSPQYTGGEQY	-	TRBV18
ASSETEGASRYEQY	few	TRBV6-1
ASRDSGPGYEQY	-	TRBV2
ASSLVQGNTEAF	once	TRBV5-1
ASSMGGENIQY	-	TRBV6-5
ASSRDRSSGNTIY	-	TRBV3-1/TRBV3-2
ASSMGQGSYNEQF	-	TRBV7-2
ATKDDRDSYQPQH	-	TRBV28
ASSQDGGQGGETQY	-	TRBV4-1
ASSLWDRGYEQY	-	TRBV5-4
ASSLGRADTQY	-	TRBV12-3/TRBV12-4
ASSQAGQSNQPQH	-	TRBV4-2
ASRPKQGANRDYHYNEQF	-	TRBV19
ASKRDGGNYGYT	-	TRBV27
ASSLREHYGYT	-	TRBV28
ASSQWTTEAF	-	TRBV3-1/TRBV3-2
ATSRGAGNAGNTIY	few	TRBV15
ASAGAGYNEQF	few	TRBV12-3/TRBV12-4
ASSLGAHGGNQPQH	-	TRBV11-2
ASSLDTGVTEAF	-	TRBV11-1
ASSLFSGGARNEQF	-	TRBV28
ASSLGLRETQY	once	TRBV7-3
ASSVLRTHYEQY	-	TRBV11-2
ASSQDLGLEGDTQY	-	TRBV4-2
ASSLDIHNSPLH	-	TRBV18
ASSAGLAGFSYEQY	-	TRBV11-2
ASSVWTSGTTLRTKNIQY	-	TRBV5-4
ASSPISSGSAANTGELF	-	TRBV7-6
ASSLDAGGSEQY	-	TRBV7-6
ASSARATAVANEKLF	-	TRBV18